The TCR beta chain described here comes from a study of technical replicates of blood from a few donors. Generated by immunoSEQ multiplex PCR, the TCRdb table keeps only in-frame clones and is missing some. The table has more than 9,000 clones, around 94% seen once; the top ten hold around 7.1%. After removal of 1 base from V and 8 bases from J, the junction contained 4 bases not matched to a gene. The CDR3 has 13 residues. Germline loops: CDR1 SGHVS, CDR2 FQNEAQ. The sequence derives from a human donor in good health. The rearrangement uses TRBV7-8 and TRBJ1-2; 7 nucleotides align to TRBD1. The source material was PBMCs. The CDR3 nucleotides are TGTGCCAGCAGCTTAGGAGCAGGGGGAGGCTACACCTTC. This sequence encodes CASSLGAGGGYTF.